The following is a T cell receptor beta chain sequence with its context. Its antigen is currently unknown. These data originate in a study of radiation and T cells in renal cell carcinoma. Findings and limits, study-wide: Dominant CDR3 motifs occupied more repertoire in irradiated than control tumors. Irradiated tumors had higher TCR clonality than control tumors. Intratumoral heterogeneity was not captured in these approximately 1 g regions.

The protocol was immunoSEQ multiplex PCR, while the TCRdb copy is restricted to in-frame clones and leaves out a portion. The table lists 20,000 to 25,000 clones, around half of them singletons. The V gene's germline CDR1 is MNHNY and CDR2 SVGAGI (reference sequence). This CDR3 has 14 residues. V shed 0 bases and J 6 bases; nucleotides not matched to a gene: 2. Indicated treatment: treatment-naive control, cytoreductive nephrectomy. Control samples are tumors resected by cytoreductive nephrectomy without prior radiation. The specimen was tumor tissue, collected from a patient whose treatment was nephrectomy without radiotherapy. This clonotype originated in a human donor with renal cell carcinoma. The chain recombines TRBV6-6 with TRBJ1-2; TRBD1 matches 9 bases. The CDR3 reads CASSYSGQGHGYTF. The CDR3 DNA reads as TGTGCCAGCAGTTACTCGGGACAGGGACATGGCTACACCTTC.